These T cell receptor beta chains were read from a single sample in a study of shared clonotypes between healthy human individuals. This table comes from immunoSEQ multiplex PCR, and its TCRdb copy is limited to in-frame clones, with some not included. The sample has roughly 2.6 million clones; roughly 92% are singletons. What was sequenced was naive CD4+ T cells sorted from blood. All receptors derive from a man between 18 and 29 years old in good health. The CDR3 runs from the conserved cysteine through the conserved F or W. A D gene is named only where the DNA matches it firmly. Some rows mark clone size as missing; the rest say once, few, many or name a class of expanded clone.

j_gene,len,d_gene,v_gene,abundance,CDR3aa,CDR3nt
TRBJ1-2,13,NA,TRBV5-8,once,CASSRQANYGYTF,TGTGCCAGCAGCCGGCAAGCTAACTATGGCTACACCTTC
TRBJ2-1,16,TRBD2,TRBV5-1,NA,CASSLRAGLAYNEQFF,TGCGCCAGCAGCTTGAGAGCGGGACTCGCCTACAATGAGCAGTTCTTC
TRBJ2-7,18,NA,TRBV25-1,NA,CASSAFQASVLNSYEQYF,TGTGCCAGCAGTGCCTTTCAGGCCAGCGTTCTAAACTCCTACGAGCAGTACTTC
TRBJ2-2,12,NA,TRBV11-2,NA,CASSLIQGGLFF,TGTGCCAGCAGCTTAATCCAGGGTGGGCTGTTTTTT
TRBJ2-5,14,NA,TRBV30,NA,CAWRRASGGETQYF,TGTGCCTGGAGAAGGGCGTCCGGGGGTGAGACCCAGTACTTC
TRBJ1-5,16,TRBD1,TRBV5-1,NA,CASSREAGGGGQPQHF,TGCGCCAGCAGCCGTGAGGCAGGGGGCGGGGGTCAGCCCCAGCATTTT
TRBJ2-1,14,TRBD2,TRBV6-4,NA,CASSVGGPSNEQFF,TGTGCCAGCAGTGTGGGAGGGCCGTCCAATGAGCAGTTCTTC
TRBJ2-5,16,NA,TRBV4-1,once,CASSQEGTGIRKTQYF,TGCGCCAGCAGCCAAGAGGGAACAGGGATTCGGAAGACCCAGTACTTC
TRBJ1-4,14,NA,TRBV5-1,NA,CASSFTRGSEKLFF,TGCGCCAGCAGCTTTACTAGGGGAAGTGAAAAACTGTTTTTT
TRBJ2-7,14,NA,TRBV5-6,once,CASSLAGGGHEQYF,TGTGCCAGCAGCTTGGCCGGTGGGGGGCACGAGCAGTACTTC
TRBJ1-1,13,NA,TRBV7-2,NA,CASSRRGMTEAFF,TGTGCCAGCAGCCGCAGGGGTATGACTGAAGCTTTCTTT
TRBJ2-5,15,NA,TRBV28,NA,CASSLGETLQETQYF,TGTGCCAGCAGTTTGGGGGAGACCTTGCAAGAGACCCAGTACTTC
TRBJ2-7,16,NA,TRBV7-9,NA,CASSLERLGNSYEQYF,TGTGCCAGCAGCTTAGAACGACTAGGGAACTCCTACGAGCAGTACTTC
TRBJ1-2,15,TRBD1,TRBV19,NA,CASSSPGQASYGYTF,TGTGCCAGTAGTTCCCCGGGACAGGCGTCCTATGGCTACACCTTC
TRBJ1-5,14,NA,TRBV2,NA,CASTAAYSNQPQHF,TGTGCCAGCACGGCAGCCTATAGCAATCAGCCCCAGCATTTT
TRBJ2-3,15,NA,TRBV4-2,NA,CASSPDGQGSDTQYF,TGTGCCAGCAGCCCCGACGGGCAGGGGTCCGATACGCAGTATTTT
TRBJ2-4,15,TRBD1,TRBV11-2,NA,CASSTDREAKNIQYF,TGTGCCAGCAGCACAGACAGGGAGGCCAAAAACATTCAGTACTTC
TRBJ1-3,15,TRBD1,TRBV6-6,NA,CASRGLGQGRNTIYF,TGTGCCAGCAGGGGATTGGGACAGGGGAGAAACACCATATATTTT
TRBJ2-4,17,NA,TRBV18,NA,CASSPPTGTAGQNIQYF,TGTGCCAGCTCACCACCGACGGGGACTGCGGGTCAAAACATTCAGTACTTC
TRBJ1-2,16,TRBD1,TRBV7-9,NA,CASSSLGTGGDYGYTF,TGTGCCAGCAGCTCCCTGGGGACAGGGGGCGACTATGGCTACACCTTC
TRBJ2-1,14,NA,TRBV7-9,NA,CASSLERGAWEQFF,TGTGCCAGCAGCTTAGAGAGGGGGGCGTGGGAGCAGTTCTTC
TRBJ1-2,15,TRBD1,TRBV5-6,NA,CASSLGGQGPVGYTF,TGTGCCAGCAGCTTGGGGGGACAGGGACCCGTCGGCTACACCTTC
TRBJ1-6,15,NA,TRBV19,NA,CASSTGTGINSPLHF,TGTGCCAGTAGTACCGGGACCGGGATTAATTCACCCCTCCACTTT
TRBJ2-2,15,NA,TRBV5-4,NA,CASSLEGTNTGELFF,TGTGCCAGCAGCTTGGAAGGGACGAACACCGGGGAGCTGTTTTTT
TRBJ1-1,13,NA,TRBV10-3,NA,CAISESGLGAAFF,TGTGCCATCAGTGAGTCGGGACTGGGGGCAGCTTTCTTT
TRBJ2-5,14,TRBD1,TRBV7-3,NA,CASSKTGGGETQYF,TGTGCCAGCAGCAAAACAGGGGGCGGAGAGACCCAGTACTTC
TRBJ2-5,15,NA,TRBV5-1,NA,CASSLGRGPSETQYF,TGCGCCAGCAGCTTGGGCAGGGGCCCTTCAGAGACCCAGTACTTC
TRBJ2-5,15,TRBD2,TRBV4-1,NA,CASSQLAGGQETQYF,TGCGCCAGCAGTCAGCTAGCGGGGGGGCAAGAGACCCAGTACTTC
TRBJ2-1,13,NA,TRBV15,NA,CATSTLLASEQFF,TGTGCCACCAGCACTCTTCTAGCATCTGAGCAGTTCTTC
TRBJ2-7,14,NA,TRBV6-5,once,CASSFRDAGYEQYF,TGTGCCAGCAGTTTCCGGGACGCGGGCTACGAGCAGTACTTC
TRBJ1-5,14,NA,TRBV16,NA,CASSPGRGNQPQHF,TGTGCCAGCAGCCCCGGTCGAGGAAATCAGCCCCAGCATTTT
TRBJ1-2,15,NA,TRBV4-1,NA,CASSQVLLLNYGYTF,TGCGCCAGCAGCCAAGTTCTCCTCCTGAACTATGGCTACACCTTC
TRBJ1-6,18,NA,TRBV14,NA,CASSQFGESGHGTSPLHF,TGTGCCAGCAGCCAATTTGGGGAGTCGGGACATGGGACGTCACCCCTCCACTTT
TRBJ1-1,11,NA,TRBV10-3,few,CAISESKFWFF,TGTGCCATCAGTGAGTCGAAGTTCTGGTTCTTT
TRBJ1-1,13,NA,TRBV10-3,NA,CAIRSEENTEAFF,TGTGCCATCAGAAGTGAGGAGAACACTGAAGCTTTCTTT
TRBJ2-1,15,TRBD2,TRBV15,NA,CATSRVGLANNEQFF,TGTGCCACCAGCAGAGTTGGACTAGCGAACAATGAGCAGTTCTTC
TRBJ2-6,16,NA,TRBV10-3,NA,CAISLSRDSGANVLTF,TGTGCCATCAGCCTAAGCCGGGACTCTGGGGCCAACGTCCTGACTTTC
TRBJ2-2,15,NA,TRBV7-7,NA,CASSPRGVGTGELFF,TGTGCTAGCAGCCCCCGAGGGGTCGGCACCGGGGAGCTGTTTTTT
TRBJ2-7,16,TRBD1,TRBV15,NA,CATSREAGQGTYEQYF,TGTGCCACCAGCAGAGAAGCCGGACAGGGTACCTACGAGCAGTACTTC
TRBJ2-1,18,TRBD2,TRBV7-2,NA,CASSRKGGSGSSYNEQFF,TGTGCCAGCAGTCGAAAGGGTGGTAGCGGGAGCTCCTACAATGAGCAGTTCTTC
TRBJ2-3,17,NA,TRBV15,NA,CATSSMSGGMNTDTQYF,TGTGCCACCAGCAGCATGTCGGGCGGGATGAACACAGATACGCAGTATTTT
TRBJ2-7,12,NA,TRBV18,once,CASSLGLDEQYF,TGTGCCAGCTCCCTAGGTCTCGACGAGCAGTACTTC
TRBJ1-2,13,NA,TRBV6-5,NA,CASRNNRGGGYTF,TGTGCCAGCAGAAACAACCGAGGGGGTGGCTACACCTTC
TRBJ2-3,17,TRBD1,TRBV18,NA,CASSSKMPGQGTDTQYF,TGTGCCAGCTCATCTAAAATGCCAGGACAGGGCACAGATACGCAGTATTTT
TRBJ1-1,18,TRBD1,TRBV5-8,NA,CASRRFRDRLVSWTEAFF,TGTGCCAGCCGTAGATTCCGGGACAGGCTAGTTAGTTGGACTGAAGCTTTCTTT
TRBJ1-1,13,NA,TRBV27,NA,CASTDPGGTEAFF,TGTGCCAGCACTGACCCTGGGGGCACTGAAGCTTTCTTT
TRBJ2-5,17,TRBD2,TRBV4-2,NA,CASSPTRGAGEGETQYF,TGTGCCAGCAGTCCCACTCGGGGAGCGGGAGAGGGAGAGACCCAGTACTTC
TRBJ2-5,16,TRBD2,TRBV4-3,NA,CASSQEISGGKETQYF,TGCGCCAGCAGCCAAGAGATCAGCGGGGGGAAAGAGACCCAGTACTTC
TRBJ2-1,14,NA,TRBV5-1,NA,CASSSPGEPGEQFF,TGCGCCAGCAGCTCTCCGGGGGAGCCAGGTGAGCAGTTCTTC
TRBJ2-7,16,NA,TRBV27,once,CASRPQGDSFSYEQYF,TGTGCCAGCAGACCCCAGGGCGACTCCTTCTCCTACGAGCAGTACTTC